The rows below give T cell receptor beta chains drawn from one sample of a study of cytomegalovirus exposure and HLA in healthy donors. TCRdb keeps only in-frame clones here, not all; method: immunoSEQ multiplex PCR. The sample records some 130,000 clones, roughly 82% being singletons. The sequenced material came from PBMCs. Receptor source: a male donor in good health and CMV-seropositive. Both conserved end residues are part of each CDR3. A D gene is named only where the DNA matches it firmly. The size field is filled for only some rows; it gives once, few, many or a size class.

D: -
size: -
V: TRBV4-2
J: TRBJ2-7
CDR3: CASSQGLEGEEFEQYF
DNA: TGTGCCAGCAGCCAAGGTCTGGAGGGAGAGGAATTCGAGCAGTACTTC

D: TRBD1
size: once
V: TRBV2
J: TRBJ2-1
CDR3: CASSDDTGGEQFF
DNA: TGTGCCAGCAGTGATGACACAGGGGGTGAGCAGTTCTTC

D: TRBD1
size: -
V: TRBV6-5
J: TRBJ2-7
CDR3: CASTPGQGYEQCF
DNA: TGTGCCAGCACTCCGGGACAGGGCTATGAGCAGTGCTTC

D: -
size: -
V: TRBV7-9
J: TRBJ2-7
CDR3: CSIGPGGYEQYF
DNA: TGTTCCATCGGTCCTGGGGGGTACGAGCAGTACTTC

D: -
size: -
V: TRBV2
J: TRBJ2-7
CDR3: CASRSDGAGDYYEQYF
DNA: TGTGCCAGCAGAAGCGATGGGGCAGGGGACTACTACGAGCAGTACTTC

D: -
size: once
V: TRBV9
J: TRBJ2-7
CDR3: CASSVGGSTYEQYF
DNA: TGTGCCAGCAGCGTAGGCGGCTCCACCTACGAGCAGTACTTC

D: -
size: -
V: TRBV19
J: TRBJ1-5
CDR3: CASMRGTINQPQHF
DNA: TGTGCCAGTATGAGGGGGACGATCAATCAGCCCCAGCATTTT

D: -
size: -
V: TRBV4-2
J: TRBJ2-3
CDR3: CASSQEGEGTDTQYF
DNA: TGTGCCAGCAGCCAAGAGGGGGAGGGCACAGATACGCAGTATTTT

D: TRBD1
size: -
V: TRBV6-1
J: TRBJ1-3
CDR3: CASSVTQGVGNTIYF
DNA: TGTGCCAGCAGTGTGACCCAGGGGGTGGGAAACACCATATATTTT

D: TRBD2
size: -
V: TRBV2
J: TRBJ2-3
CDR3: CASSRTSGPSLDTQYF
DNA: TGTGCCAGCTCGCGTACTAGCGGGCCTAGTTTAGATACGCAGTATTTT

D: -
size: -
V: TRBV5-1
J: TRBJ1-1
CDR3: CASSLGATTEAFF
DNA: TGCGCCAGCAGCTTAGGGGCGACCACTGAAGCTTTCTTT

D: -
size: few
V: TRBV5-5
J: TRBJ1-2
CDR3: CASSRTAGYGYTF
DNA: TGTGCCAGCAGCCGGACAGCCGGCTATGGCTACACCTTC

D: TRBD2
size: -
V: TRBV27
J: TRBJ2-1
CDR3: CASRKGGPLNEQFF
DNA: TGTGCCAGCAGGAAGGGAGGGCCGCTAAACGAGCAGTTCTTC

D: -
size: -
V: TRBV2
J: TRBJ1-3
CDR3: CASSPRGGNTIYF
DNA: TGTGCCAGCAGTCCCAGGGGTGGAAACACCATATATTTT

D: TRBD2
size: -
V: TRBV28
J: TRBJ2-3
CDR3: CASRGSIPGLAGFTDTQYF
DNA: TGTGCCAGCAGGGGCTCCATTCCGGGACTAGCGGGATTCACAGATACGCAGTATTTT

D: -
size: once
V: TRBV28
J: TRBJ2-2
CDR3: CASSSIREDRYTGELFF
DNA: TGTGCCAGCAGTTCTATACGAGAAGACAGATACACCGGGGAGCTGTTTTTT

D: TRBD2
size: few
V: TRBV5-4
J: TRBJ2-3
CDR3: CASSSGLAGSTDTQYF
DNA: TGTGCCAGCAGCAGTGGACTAGCGGGGAGCACAGATACGCAGTATTTT

D: TRBD1
size: once
V: TRBV2
J: TRBJ1-5
CDR3: CASSDSGQGRQPQHF
DNA: TGTGCCAGCAGTGATTCTGGACAGGGCCGTCAGCCCCAGCATTTT

D: TRBD1
size: -
V: TRBV9
J: TRBJ2-1
CDR3: CASSVDNRGDWSSNEQFF
DNA: TGTGCCAGCAGCGTAGACAACAGGGGGGACTGGTCATCCAATGAGCAGTTCTTC

D: -
size: -
V: TRBV6-5
J: TRBJ2-1
CDR3: CASSYIAQDNEQFF
DNA: TGTGCCAGCAGTTATATCGCACAGGACAATGAGCAGTTCTTC

D: TRBD2
size: -
V: TRBV7-2
J: TRBJ2-1
CDR3: CASSLVGLVGEQFF
DNA: TGTGCCAGCAGCTTAGTGGGACTAGTAGGCGAGCAGTTCTTC

D: -
size: -
V: TRBV27
J: TRBJ1-1
CDR3: CASSSREAGTEAFF
DNA: TGTGCCAGCAGTTCCCGGGAGGCGGGCACTGAAGCTTTCTTT

D: -
size: -
V: TRBV2
J: TRBJ1-4
CDR3: CASKDGREFNEKLFF
DNA: TGTGCCAGCAAGGATGGTAGGGAGTTTAATGAAAAACTGTTTTTT

D: -
size: -
V: TRBV11-2
J: TRBJ2-1
CDR3: CASSSLAGEQFF
DNA: TGTGCCAGCAGCTCCCTAGCTGGTGAGCAGTTCTTC

D: -
size: -
V: TRBV2
J: TRBJ2-7
CDR3: CASRELAGYSYEQYF
DNA: TGTGCCAGCAGGGAACTCGCGGGATACTCCTACGAGCAGTACTTC

D: TRBD2
size: few
V: TRBV5-4
J: TRBJ2-7
CDR3: CASSVIAGGGFEQYF
DNA: TGTGCCAGCAGCGTCATAGCGGGAGGCGGGTTCGAGCAGTACTTC

D: TRBD2
size: -
V: TRBV11-2
J: TRBJ2-2
CDR3: CASSLGAAGGPDTGELFF
DNA: TGTGCCAGCAGCTTAGGGGCGGCGGGAGGGCCGGACACCGGGGAGCTGTTTTTT

D: TRBD1
size: -
V: TRBV10-3
J: TRBJ1-4
CDR3: CAISAGTGDEKLFF
DNA: TGTGCCATCAGCGCAGGGACAGGGGATGAAAAACTGTTTTTT

D: -
size: -
V: TRBV11-2
J: TRBJ1-2
CDR3: CASSLAILDYYGYTF
DNA: TGTGCCAGCAGCTTAGCTATTCTAGATTACTATGGCTACACCTTC

D: -
size: -
V: TRBV28
J: TRBJ1-2
CDR3: CASSTIAGYGYTF
DNA: TGTGCCAGCAGTACCATAGCTGGCTATGGCTACACCTTC

D: TRBD1
size: -
V: TRBV2
J: TRBJ1-5
CDR3: CASSPGQGSVQPQHF
DNA: TGTGCCAGCAGTCCGGGACAGGGGAGTGTTCAGCCCCAGCATTTT

D: -
size: -
V: TRBV29-1
J: TRBJ1-3
CDR3: CSVEATDSGDTIYF
DNA: TGCAGCGTTGAAGCGACAGACTCTGGAGACACCATATATTTT

D: TRBD2
size: -
V: TRBV19
J: TRBJ2-7
CDR3: CASSTLAGDYEQYF
DNA: TGTGCCAGTAGTACCCTAGCGGGAGACTACGAGCAGTACTTC

D: -
size: -
V: TRBV2
J: TRBJ1-2
CDR3: CASTMNRVYGYTF
DNA: TGTGCCAGCACCATGAACAGGGTCTATGGCTACACCTTC

D: TRBD1
size: -
V: TRBV4-1
J: TRBJ1-3
CDR3: CASSQEGTGRIDSGNTIYF
DNA: TGCGCCAGCAGCCAAGAGGGGACAGGGCGAATCGACTCTGGAAACACCATATATTTT

D: -
size: -
V: TRBV6-1
J: TRBJ2-3
CDR3: CASSRRDNTDTQYF
DNA: TGTGCCAGCAGTCGTCGGGACAATACAGATACGCAGTATTTT

D: -
size: few
V: TRBV4-1
J: TRBJ2-3
CDR3: CASSQGWAGAKDTQYF
DNA: TGCGCCAGCAGCCAAGGATGGGCAGGGGCTAAAGATACGCAGTATTTT

D: TRBD1
size: few
V: TRBV7-6
J: TRBJ1-1
CDR3: CASSPWTGSTEAFF
DNA: TGTGCCAGCAGCCCCTGGACAGGGAGCACTGAAGCTTTCTTT

D: TRBD2
size: -
V: TRBV28
J: TRBJ2-7
CDR3: CASSRLAGGQEQYF
DNA: TGTGCCAGCAGCCGACTAGCGGGAGGGCAAGAGCAGTACTTC

D: TRBD1
size: -
V: TRBV2
J: TRBJ2-1
CDR3: CASSGQGWDNEQFF
DNA: TGTGCCAGCAGCGGACAGGGGTGGGACAATGAGCAGTTCTTC

D: -
size: few
V: TRBV6-1
J: TRBJ1-1
CDR3: CASTWRLLNTEAFF
DNA: TGTGCCAGCACCTGGAGACTACTGAACACTGAAGCTTTCTTT

D: -
size: -
V: TRBV6-1
J: TRBJ2-3
CDR3: CASSTETGATQYF
DNA: TGTGCCAGCAGTACCGAGACAGGCGCGACGCAGTATTTT

D: -
size: -
V: TRBV7-9
J: TRBJ1-4
CDR3: CASSFLGPDKKLFF
DNA: TGTGCCAGCAGCTTCCTGGGTCCAGACAAAAAACTGTTTTTT

D: -
size: -
V: TRBV19
J: TRBJ2-1
CDR3: CASSILSSYNEQFF
DNA: TGTGCCAGTAGTATACTCAGCTCCTACAATGAGCAGTTCTTC

D: TRBD1
size: -
V: TRBV15
J: TRBJ2-7
CDR3: CATSRDGGSGQGHYEQYF
DNA: TGTGCCACCAGCAGAGATGGCGGTTCGGGACAGGGGCACTACGAGCAGTACTTC

D: -
size: once
V: TRBV5-1
J: TRBJ2-1
CDR3: CASSRTPARGNEQFF
DNA: TGCGCCAGCAGCCGCACCCCGGCACGCGGCAATGAGCAGTTCTTC